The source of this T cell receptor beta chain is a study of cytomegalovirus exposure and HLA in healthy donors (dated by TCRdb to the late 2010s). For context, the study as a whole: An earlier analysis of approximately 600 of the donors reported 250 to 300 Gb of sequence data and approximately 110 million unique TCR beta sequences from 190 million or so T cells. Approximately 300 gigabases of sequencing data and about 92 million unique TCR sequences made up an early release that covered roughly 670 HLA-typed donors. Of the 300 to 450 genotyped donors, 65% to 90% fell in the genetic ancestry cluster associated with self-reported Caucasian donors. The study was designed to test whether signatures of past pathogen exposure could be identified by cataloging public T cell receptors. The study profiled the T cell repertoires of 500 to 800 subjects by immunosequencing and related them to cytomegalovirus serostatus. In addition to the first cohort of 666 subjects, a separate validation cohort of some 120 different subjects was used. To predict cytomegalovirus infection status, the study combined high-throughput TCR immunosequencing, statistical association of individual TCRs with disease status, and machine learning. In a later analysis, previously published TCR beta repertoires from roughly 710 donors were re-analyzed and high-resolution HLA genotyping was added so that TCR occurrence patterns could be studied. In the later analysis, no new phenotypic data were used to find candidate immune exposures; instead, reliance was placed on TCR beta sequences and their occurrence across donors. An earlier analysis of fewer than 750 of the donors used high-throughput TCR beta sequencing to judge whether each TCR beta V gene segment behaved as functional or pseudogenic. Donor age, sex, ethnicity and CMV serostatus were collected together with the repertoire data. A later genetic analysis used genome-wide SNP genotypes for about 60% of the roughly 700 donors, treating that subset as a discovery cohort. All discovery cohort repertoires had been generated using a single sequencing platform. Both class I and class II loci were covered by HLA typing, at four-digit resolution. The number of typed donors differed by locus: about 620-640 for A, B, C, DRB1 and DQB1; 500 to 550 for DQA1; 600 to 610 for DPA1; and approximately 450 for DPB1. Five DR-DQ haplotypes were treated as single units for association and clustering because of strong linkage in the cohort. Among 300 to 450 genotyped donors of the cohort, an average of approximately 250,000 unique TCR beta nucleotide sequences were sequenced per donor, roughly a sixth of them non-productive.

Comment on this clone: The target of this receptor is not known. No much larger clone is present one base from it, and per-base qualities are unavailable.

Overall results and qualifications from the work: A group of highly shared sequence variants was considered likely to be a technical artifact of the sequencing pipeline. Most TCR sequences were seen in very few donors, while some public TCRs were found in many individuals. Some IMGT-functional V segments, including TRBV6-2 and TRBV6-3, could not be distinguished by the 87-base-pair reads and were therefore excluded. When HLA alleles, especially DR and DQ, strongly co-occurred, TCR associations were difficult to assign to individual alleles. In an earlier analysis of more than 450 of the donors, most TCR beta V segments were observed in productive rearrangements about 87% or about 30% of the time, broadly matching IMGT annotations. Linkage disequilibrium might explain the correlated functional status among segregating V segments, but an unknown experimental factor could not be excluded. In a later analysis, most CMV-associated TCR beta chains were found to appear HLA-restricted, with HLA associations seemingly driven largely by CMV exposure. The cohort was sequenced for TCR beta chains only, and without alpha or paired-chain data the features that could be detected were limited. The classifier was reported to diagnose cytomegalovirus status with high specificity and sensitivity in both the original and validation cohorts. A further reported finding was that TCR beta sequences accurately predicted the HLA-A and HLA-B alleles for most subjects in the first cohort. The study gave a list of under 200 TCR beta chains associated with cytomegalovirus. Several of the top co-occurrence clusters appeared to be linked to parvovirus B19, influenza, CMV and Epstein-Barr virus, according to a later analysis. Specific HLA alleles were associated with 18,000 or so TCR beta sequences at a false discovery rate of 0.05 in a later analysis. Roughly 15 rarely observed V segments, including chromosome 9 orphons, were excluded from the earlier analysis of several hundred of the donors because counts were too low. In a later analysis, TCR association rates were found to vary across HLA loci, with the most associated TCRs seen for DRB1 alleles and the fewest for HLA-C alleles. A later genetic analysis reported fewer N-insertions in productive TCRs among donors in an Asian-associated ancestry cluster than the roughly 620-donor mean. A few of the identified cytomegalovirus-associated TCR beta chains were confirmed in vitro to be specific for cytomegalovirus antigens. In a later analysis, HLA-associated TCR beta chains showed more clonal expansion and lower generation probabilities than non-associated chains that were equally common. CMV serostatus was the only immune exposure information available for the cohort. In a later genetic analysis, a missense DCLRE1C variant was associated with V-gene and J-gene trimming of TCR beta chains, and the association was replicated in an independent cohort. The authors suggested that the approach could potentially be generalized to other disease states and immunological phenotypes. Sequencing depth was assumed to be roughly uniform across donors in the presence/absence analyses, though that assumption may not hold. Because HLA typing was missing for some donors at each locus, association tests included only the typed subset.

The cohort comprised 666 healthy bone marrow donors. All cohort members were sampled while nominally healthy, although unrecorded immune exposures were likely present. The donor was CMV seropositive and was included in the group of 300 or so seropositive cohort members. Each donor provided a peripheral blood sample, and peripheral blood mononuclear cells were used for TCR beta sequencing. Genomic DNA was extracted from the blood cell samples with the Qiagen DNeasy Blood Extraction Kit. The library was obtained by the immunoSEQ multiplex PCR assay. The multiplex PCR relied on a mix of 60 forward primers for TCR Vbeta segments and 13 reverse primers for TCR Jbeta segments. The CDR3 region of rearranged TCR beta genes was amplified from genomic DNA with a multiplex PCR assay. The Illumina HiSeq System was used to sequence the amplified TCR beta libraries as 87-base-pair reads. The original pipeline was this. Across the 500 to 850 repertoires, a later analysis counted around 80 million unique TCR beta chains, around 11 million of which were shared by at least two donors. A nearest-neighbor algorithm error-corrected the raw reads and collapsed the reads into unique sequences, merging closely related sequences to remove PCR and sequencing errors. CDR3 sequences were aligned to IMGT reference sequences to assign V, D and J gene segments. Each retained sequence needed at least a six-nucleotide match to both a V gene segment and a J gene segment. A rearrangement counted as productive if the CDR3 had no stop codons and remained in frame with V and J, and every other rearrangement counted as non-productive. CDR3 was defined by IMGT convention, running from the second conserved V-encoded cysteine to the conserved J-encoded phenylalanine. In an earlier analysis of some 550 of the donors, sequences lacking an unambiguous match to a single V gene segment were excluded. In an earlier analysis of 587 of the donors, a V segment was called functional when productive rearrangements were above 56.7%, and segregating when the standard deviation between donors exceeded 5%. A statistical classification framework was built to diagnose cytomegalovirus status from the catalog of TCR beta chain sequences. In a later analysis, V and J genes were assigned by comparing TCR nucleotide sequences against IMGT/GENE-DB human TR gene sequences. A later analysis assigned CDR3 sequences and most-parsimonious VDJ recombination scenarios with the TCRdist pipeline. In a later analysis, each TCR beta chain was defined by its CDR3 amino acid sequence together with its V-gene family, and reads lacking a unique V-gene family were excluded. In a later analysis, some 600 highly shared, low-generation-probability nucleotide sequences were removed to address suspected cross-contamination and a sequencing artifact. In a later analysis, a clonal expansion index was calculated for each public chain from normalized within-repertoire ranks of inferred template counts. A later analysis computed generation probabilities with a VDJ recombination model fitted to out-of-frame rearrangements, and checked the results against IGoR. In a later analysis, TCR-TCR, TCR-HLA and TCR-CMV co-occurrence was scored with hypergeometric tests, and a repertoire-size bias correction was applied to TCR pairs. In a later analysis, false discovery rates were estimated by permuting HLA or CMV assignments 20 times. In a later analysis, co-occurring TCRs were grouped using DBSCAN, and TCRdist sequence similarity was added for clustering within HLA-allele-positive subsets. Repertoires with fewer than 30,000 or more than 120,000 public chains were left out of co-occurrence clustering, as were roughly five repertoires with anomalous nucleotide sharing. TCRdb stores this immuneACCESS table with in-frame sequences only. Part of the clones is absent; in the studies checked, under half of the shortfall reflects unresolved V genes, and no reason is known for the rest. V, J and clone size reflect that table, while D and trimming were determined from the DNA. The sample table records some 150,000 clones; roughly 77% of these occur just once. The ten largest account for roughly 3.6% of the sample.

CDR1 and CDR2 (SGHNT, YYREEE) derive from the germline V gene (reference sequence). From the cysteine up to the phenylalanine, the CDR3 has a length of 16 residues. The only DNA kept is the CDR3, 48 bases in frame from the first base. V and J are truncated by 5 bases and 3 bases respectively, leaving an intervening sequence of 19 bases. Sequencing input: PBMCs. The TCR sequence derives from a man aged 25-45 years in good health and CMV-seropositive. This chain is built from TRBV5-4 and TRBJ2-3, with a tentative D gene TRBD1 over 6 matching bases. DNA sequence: TGTGCCAGCAGTTTCCCCGGCAGGGGAGTTACAGATACGCAGTATTTT. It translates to CASSFPGRGVTDTQYF.